Given below is one TCR beta chain in context. No antigen is known for it. V dropped 6 bases and J dropped 2 bases, with 19 bases sitting between them. The germline V gene has CDR1 SEHNR and CDR2 FQNEAQ (reference sequence). The CDR3 is 16 residues long. The data stem from a study of T cell responses to AZD1222 COVID-19 vaccine. Measured with immunoSEQ multiplex PCR; TCRdb has only the in-frame clones, and not every one. The sample consists of 100,000 to 130,000 clones, 92% of them appearing once. Study observations and caveats: Targeting of unmutated variant regions was reportedly seen in nearly half of spike-specific TCRs.

V usage is TRBV7-9 and J usage is TRBJ1-1; D is perhaps TRBD1 (6 bases). The receptor comes from an adult who received the AZD1222 COVID-19 vaccine. Here the sequenced sample was peripheral blood, taken 28 days after the second AZD1222 dose. Here the CDR3 reads CASSPRGGASNTEAFF. For the CDR3, the DNA is TGTGCCAGCAGTCCCCGGGGGGGGGCGAGCAACACTGAAGCTTTCTTT.